The T cell receptor beta chain described here comes from a study of blood T cell repertoires in COVID-19 (dated by TCRdb to the early 2020s). Regarding the study in general: Collaborator samples came from the United States, Italy and Spain and covered acute and convalescent phases of COVID-19. Where available, HLA class I and class II types were obtained from metadata supplied by the sample provider rather than from assay-based typing. The prospective study material was composed of cDNA or gDNA derived from T cells, B-cell-depleted T cells, or PBMCs. The repertoires were made available in a free public database intended to serve as a resource for research on the immune response to SARS-CoV-2. Samples came from the ongoing ImmuneRACE study (first 160 participants) plus 1,254 subjects from 6 global collaborators. A de-identified subject ID, COVID-19 status, age in years and sex were almost always included in the sample metadata. Deeply sampled blood TCRbeta repertoires from subjects exposed to, actively infected with, or recovered from COVID-19 were included in the dataset.

Whole blood was collected in K2EDTA tubes by collaborating institutions according to the institutions' own protocols. For TCRbeta analysis, collaborators shipped samples as frozen whole blood, isolated PBMCs, or DNA extracted from either of those sample types. There are 15 amino acids in the CDR3, from cysteine to phenylalanine inclusive. Solely the CDR3 DNA is kept, with 45 bases framed from the first base. The germline V and J ends show losses of 4 bases and 4 bases respectively, and no gene match explains 5 bases of the junction. The germline V gene provides CDR1 SGHNT and CDR2 YENEEA. Here is what the overall study found, with its caveats: How much clinical and demographic metadata was included differed by source and by participant, and the metadata was provided uncurated.

TCRbeta CDR3 regions were amplified from genomic DNA by means of the immunoSEQ Assay, a bias-controlled multiplex PCR. In the original analysis: Nucleated cell counts per sample were estimated from amplification of reference gene primers within the assay. To quantify the absolute abundance of each unique TCRbeta CDR3 rearrangement, sequence reads were collapsed and filtered. Productive Simpson clonality was computed per sample as the square root of Simpson's diversity index over productive rearrangements. The table comes from immuneACCESS by way of TCRdb, which keeps in-frame sequences with V and J called. Part of the clones is missing from these tables; in studies checked, under half for an unresolved V gene and the rest for unknown reasons. The DNA gave D and trimming, while V, J and clone size come from that table. The sample table lists about 70,000 clones, 86% of them with a count of one. The ten top clones hold about 4% of the sample.

A remark on this clone: Its antigen is unknown. Per-nucleotide qualities are absent, and no much larger clonotype sits a single base away.

This chain joins TRBV11-3 to TRBJ2-5, with 11 junctional bases fitting TRBD1. The TCR was taken from a man between 65 and 80 years old with active COVID-19. Input material: peripheral blood. This receptor carries the CDR3 CASSSRTGGGETQYF. The nucleotide sequence is TGTGCCAGCAGCTCCCGGACAGGGGGCGGAGAGACCCAGTACTTC.